This entry describes one T cell receptor beta chain. Its antigen remains unidentified. No much larger clone exists at a distance of one base, and base qualities are not known. This entry is derived from a study of control samples from healthy donors and cancer patients (dated by TCRdb to 2020 to 2022). The CDR3 numbers 14 residues from cysteine through phenylalanine. The entry retains the CDR3 DNA only, 42 bases that are in frame from base 1. V is pared back by 6 bases and J by 1 base, with 12 bases lying between the germline termini. The CDR1 and CDR2 encoded by the germline V gene are SGHTA and FQGNSA. The receptor library was made with the immunoSEQ multiplex PCR assay. TCRdb's version of the immuneACCESS table is confined to in-frame rearrangements and falls short of the full clone set. An unresolved V gene accounts for under half of the shortfall where checked; the remainder is of unknown origin. This sample holds about 110,000 clones; 85% to 90% were observed only once. The top ten clonotypes cover 3.7% of the sample.

The chain uses TRBV7-2 and TRBJ1-1; TRBD1 might be the D gene, on 6 matching bases. The sample was PBMCs. The origin of this receptor is a woman in her sixties with lung cancer. The CDR3 reads as follows: CASSSGQQNTEAFF. Read as DNA, the sequence is TGTGCCAGCAGTTCCGGACAGCAGAACACTGAAGCTTTCTTT.